This T cell receptor beta chain was identified during a study of blood T cell repertoires in COVID-19. Across the study: Acute and convalescent COVID-19 samples came from the United States, Italy and Spain. Nucleic acid was either cDNA or gDNA, and it came from T cells, B-cell-depleted T cells, or PBMCs.

The CDR3 spans 15 residues. In germline, CDR1 is LNHDA, CDR2 SQIVND (reference sequence). Trimming stripped 3 bases from V and 4 bases from J, with 13 bases between. Original data processing: Cell counts per sample came from amplifying reference gene primers. TCRdb's table, derived via immunoSEQ multiplex PCR, lists solely in-frame clones and lacks some. V, J and clone size are taken as reported in that table, and D and trimming were inferred from the DNA itself. The repertoire includes 150,000 to 200,000 clones, approximately 89% of them detected once, and around 3.3% sits in the top ten. This chain uses TRBV19 with TRBJ2-1; the D gene is possibly TRBD2 (6 bases). The receptor was derived from a man aged 65-85 years with acute or convalescent COVID-19. The sample consisted of peripheral blood. The CDR3 reads CASSISSGIYNEQFF. In nucleotides, the CDR3 is TGTGCCAGTAGTATTAGTAGCGGCATTTACAATGAGCAGTTCTTC. Complete variable domain (other parts from reference TRBV19 and TRBJ2-1): DGGITQSPKYLFRKEGQNVTLSCEQNLNHDAMYWYRQDPGQGLRLIYYSQIVNDFQKGDIAEGYSVSREKKESFPLTVTSAQKNPTAFYLCASSISSGIYNEQFFGPGTRLTVL.